This passage covers 26 T cell receptor beta chains from one sample sequenced in a study of CD8+ T cells in alopecia areata. cDNA reverse transcribed from extracted RNA served as the sequencing template. This table comes from immunoSEQ multiplex PCR, and its TCRdb copy is limited to in-frame clones, with some not included. Altogether around 20,000 clones are present, roughly 62% being singletons, with the ten largest covering roughly 4.8%. In a group of four to six patients, CD4+ cells were sorted into CD25+CD127- cells. The sample comprised CD4+ Tregs sorted from blood. These receptor sequences come from a human donor with alopecia areata.

The rearrangement joins TRBV4-1 to TRBJ2-4; D unclear. The CDR3 spans 15 residues. Per germline, CDR1 MGHRA and CDR2 YSYEKL. Trimming removed 1 base from V and 6 bases from J, with 13 bases in between. CDR3 residues: CASSQVTRMGNIQYF. CDR3 bases: TGCGCCAGCAGCCAAGTGACGCGGATGGGAAACATTCAGTACTTC.

This clone was detected only once. The chain links TRBV5-1 to TRBJ2-2; TRBD1 might be the D (5 bases). The V end lost 2 bases, the J end lost 1 base, and 12 bases lay between the germline ends. Looked up from germline, CDR1 is SGHRS and CDR2 is YFSETQ. The CDR3 contains 16 residues. CDR3 in amino acids: CASSFGPTENTGELFF. Written as DNA, the CDR3 is TGCGCCAGCAGCTTTGGTCCGACAGAGAACACCGGGGAGCTGTTTTTT.

This clone occurred a few times. The J gene is TRBJ2-6, the V gene TRBV7-9; D unclear. Germline CDR1 SEHNR, CDR2 FQNEAQ (reference sequence). The ends were cut back, 5 bases at V and 5 bases at J, with 10 bases in the middle. The CDR3 is made up of 14 amino acids. This CDR3 reads CASSRSYRANVLTF. In DNA form, the CDR3 reads TGTGCCAGCAGCCGGAGTTACAGGGCCAACGTCCTGACTTTC.

The rearrangement joins TRBV5-1 to TRBJ2-7, with D possibly TRBD1 on 6 matching bases. Trimming shortened V by 0 bases and J by 2 bases, and 12 bases separated the two germline ends. Germline loops: CDR1 SGHRS, CDR2 YFSETQ. This CDR3 has 15 amino acids. CDR3 sequence reads: CASSLVGAGTYEQYF. The CDR3 region has the DNA TGCGCCAGCAGCTTGGTGGGGGCTGGGACCTACGAGCAGTACTTC.

V usage is TRBV7-2 and J usage is TRBJ1-6; D is uncertain. In germline, CDR1 is SGHTA, CDR2 FQGNSA. Trimming stripped 5 bases from V and 18 bases from J, with 8 bases between. There are 9 residues in the CDR3. Here the CDR3 reads CASSDRGHF. In DNA, the CDR3 is TGTGCCAGCAGCGACCGAGGCCACTTT. The whole variable domain, filled in from reference TRBV7-2 and TRBJ1-6, reads GAGVSQSPSNKVTEKGKDVELRCDPISGHTALYWYRQSLGQGLEFLIYFQGNSAPDKSGLPSDRFSAERTGGSVSTLTIQRTQQEDSAVYLCASSDRGHFGNGTRLTVT.

The chain uses TRBV6-1 and TRBJ1-5; possibly TRBD1 for D (6 bases). Deletions cut 8 bases from V and 6 bases from J, with 14 bases between. This CDR3 has 13 residues. Germline CDR1 and CDR2: MNHNS and SASEGT. The CDR3 DNA reads TGTGCCAGCTCGGACAGTCCTGGTCAGCCCCAGCATTTT. As protein: CASSDSPGQPQHF.

There are a few counts of this clone. The V and J genes are TRBV18 and TRBJ2-3; 11 bases match TRBD2. Trimming took 3 bases from V and 0 from J; bases not matched to a gene: 8. CDR1 and CDR2 (germline): KGHSH, LQKENI. The CDR3 contains 18 residues. CDR3 nucleotide sequence: TGTGCCAGCTCACCCGGGACTAGCGGACTACTTAGCACAGATACGCAGTATTTT. Translated, it gives CASSPGTSGLLSTDTQYF.

This chain links TRBV7-3 with TRBJ1-4, with 9 positions matching TRBD1. The ends lost 3 bases at V and 4 bases at J; junction bases unmatched: 3. The CDR3 length is 15 residues. CDR1 is SGHTA and CDR2 is FQGTGA in the germline V gene. The CDR3 is CASSFRTGVNEKLFF. CDR3 sequence (DNA): TGTGCCAGCAGCTTTAGGACAGGGGTTAATGAAAAACTGTTTTTT.

This clone was detected a few times. V is TRBV29-1 and J is TRBJ2-7; 11 bases map to TRBD2. Losses at the gene ends were 7 bases for V and 2 bases for J; bases not matched to a gene: 4. This CDR3 is built from 13 residues. Germline V gives CDR1 SQVTM, CDR2 ANQGSEA. As DNA, the CDR3 is TGCAGCGCGGGACTAGCGGCTACCTACGAGCAGTACTTC. Translation: CSAGLAATYEQYF.

The CDR3 nucleotides read TGTGCCAGCAGCCTGGGACAGGGTCATGGCTACACCTTC. This encodes CASSLGQGHGYTF. The chain recombines TRBV7-2 with TRBJ1-2; TRBD1 matches at 9 bases. With V trimmed by 5 bases and J by 6 bases, 4 bases remained unmatched. There are 13 residues in the CDR3. CDR1 and CDR2 (germline): SGHTA, FQGNSA.

V is TRBV11-3 and J is TRBJ1-2, with D unresolved. CDR1 is SGHNT, CDR2 YENEEA, per germline. The CDR3 has 13 amino acids. V was cut by 4 bases and J by 7 bases, with 13 bases left in between. The CDR3 sequence is CASSYDNLFGYTF. DNA of the CDR3: TGTGCCAGCAGCTACGACAACTTGTTTGGCTACACCTTC.

The chain has TRBV5-6 and TRBJ2-3; D is unclear. The CDR3 is made up of 13 amino acids. V lost 3 bases to trimming and J lost 0 bases, with 5 bases between them. Germline-derived CDR1 and CDR2 are SGHDT and YYEEEE. The CDR3 spells CASSSYSTDTQYF. Written as DNA, the CDR3 is TGTGCCAGCAGCTCCTATAGCACAGATACGCAGTATTTT.

This rearrangement joins TRBV19 to TRBJ1-2; D is possibly TRBD1 (6 bases). CDR3 length: 12 residues. The V end was cut by 4 bases, the J end by 5 bases, with 8 bases between. Germline V gene sequence: CDR1 LNHDA, CDR2 SQIVND (reference sequence). The chain's CDR3 is CASSTTGYGYTF. CDR3 nucleotide sequence: TGTGCCAGTAGTACGACAGGTTATGGCTACACCTTC.

This clone was found a few times. This chain uses TRBV27 with TRBJ1-1; 8 nucleotides match TRBD1. CDR1 MNHEY and CDR2 SMNVEV come from the germline V gene (reference sequence). The CDR3 length is 14 residues. Unmatched junction bases numbered 9, after V lost 5 bases and J lost 7 bases. CDR3 DNA sequence: TGTGCCAGCAGTCTAAGGACAGGGTCGGATGAAGCTTTCTTT. It encodes CASSLRTGSDEAFF.

The chain couples TRBV19 to TRBJ2-1; TRBD2 agrees at 7 bases. Per germline, CDR1 LNHDA and CDR2 SQIVND (reference sequence). The CDR3 runs to 16 residues. V shed 3 bases and J 5 bases; nucleotides not matched to a gene: 10. CDR3 sequence: CASSIVGGPIDNEQFF. In nucleotides, the CDR3 is TGTGCCAGTAGTATCGTGGGAGGGCCAATCGACAATGAGCAGTTCTTC. Drawing the rest from reference TRBV19 and TRBJ2-1, the complete variable domain is DGGITQSPKYLFRKEGQNVTLSCEQNLNHDAMYWYRQDPGQGLRLIYYSQIVNDFQKGDIAEGYSVSREKKESFPLTVTSAQKNPTAFYLCASSIVGGPIDNEQFFGPGTRLTVL.

V and J are TRBV4-1 and TRBJ2-1, with 8 bases fitting TRBD1. CDR3 length equals 15 residues. With 4 bases clipped from V and 8 bases from J, the junction kept 10 bases outside the gene matches. Germline loops: CDR1 MGHRA, CDR2 YSYEKL. The DNA of the CDR3 is TGCGCCAGCAGCCGGACAGGGTTGGCAATGGATGAGCAGTTCTTC. As protein: CASSRTGLAMDEQFF.

The J gene is TRBJ1-5, the V gene TRBV2, with a tentative D call TRBD1 (5 bases). Germline lookup yields CDR1 SNHLY and CDR2 FYNNEI. Trimming stripped 6 bases from V and 3 bases from J, with 15 bases between. This CDR3 region has 15 residues. CDR3 in amino acids: CASSLDSAANQPQHF. The CDR3 bases are TGTGCCAGCAGCCTTGACAGTGCCGCCAATCAGCCCCAGCATTTT. Full variable domain (rest looked up from reference TRBV2 and TRBJ1-5): EPEVTQTPSHQVTQMGQEVILRCVPISNHLYFYWYRQILGQKVEFLVSFYNNEISEKSEIFDDQFSVERPDGSNFTLKIRSTKLEDSAMYFCASSLDSAANQPQHFGDGTRLSIL.

The V gene is TRBV11-2, the J gene TRBJ1-1; the D is unclear. The CDR3 is made up of 16 amino acids. Germline V lookup: CDR1 SGHAT, CDR2 FQNNGV. V lost 2 bases and J 0 bases, leaving 13 bases between the germline ends. The CDR3 spells CASSLKAAGMNTEAFF. CDR3 coding DNA: TGTGCCAGCAGCTTAAAGGCCGCGGGTATGAACACTGAAGCTTTCTTT.

The chain uses TRBV30 and TRBJ2-5; D remains ambiguous. V was pared by 0 bases and J by 5 bases, with 4 bases between. The CDR3 consists of 11 residues. Germline loops: CDR1 GTSNPN, CDR2 SVGIG (reference sequence). The CDR3 nucleotides are TGTGCCTGGAGTGTAGGCGAGACCCAGTACTTC. Translated: CAWSVGETQYF. Drawing the rest from reference TRBV30 and TRBJ2-5, the complete variable domain is SQTIHQWPATLVQPVGSPLSLECTVEGTSNPNLYWYRQAAGRGLQLLFYSVGIGQISSEVPQNLSASRPQDRQFILSSKKLLLSDSGFYLCAWSVGETQYFGPGTRLLVL.

The V and J genes are TRBV5-1 and TRBJ2-3, with 9 bases lining up with TRBD2. The CDR3 contains 14 residues. Trimming removed 5 bases from V and 5 bases from J; junction bases left unmatched: 6. CDR1 is SGHRS, CDR2 YFSETQ, per germline. The DNA of the CDR3 is TGCGCCAGCAGAGGCGGGGGGGCCGTAGATACGCAGTATTTT. Residues: CASRGGGAVDTQYF.

This clone showed up just a few times. This sequence joins TRBV28 and TRBJ2-5, with D unresolved. The CDR3 totals 14 residues. Trimming took 2 bases from V and 7 from J, leaving 14 bases between them. Per germline, CDR1 MDHEN and CDR2 SYDVKM. This chain's CDR3 is CASSLELPAGTQYF. CDR3 bases: TGTGCCAGCAGTTTAGAACTTCCCGCAGGGACCCAGTACTTC.

The chain recombines TRBV29-1 with TRBJ2-7; no clear D gene. Deletions cut 4 bases from V and 4 bases from J, with 8 bases between. CDR1 SQVTM and CDR2 ANQGSEA come from the germline V gene. This CDR3 has 11 amino acids. CDR3 sequence: CSVALSYEQYF. CDR3 nucleotide sequence: TGCAGCGTTGCCCTGTCTTACGAGCAGTACTTC.

This clone showed up just a few times. Here the CDR3 reads CASSQVTGGGETQYF. In DNA form, the CDR3 reads TGTGCCAGCAGCCAAGTTACAGGGGGCGGTGAGACCCAGTACTTC. V gene TRBV14 combines with J gene TRBJ2-5, with 9 nucleotides matching TRBD1. CDR1 and CDR2 (germline): SGHDN, FVKESK. CDR3 length: 15 amino acids. V gave up 1 base and J gave up 5 bases; unmatched junction bases: 5.

A few counts support this clone. CDR3 sequence (DNA): TGTGCCAGCAGCGGCGCCGGGACAGGGGGCTATGGCTACACCTTC. This codes for CASSGAGTGGYGYTF. The V call is TRBV7-2, the J call TRBJ1-2; 11 bases are shared with TRBD1. CDR3 length: 15 amino acids. CDR1 and CDR2 from the germline V gene are SGHTA and FQGNSA. With V trimmed by 5 bases and J by 4 bases, 6 bases remained unmatched.

V gene TRBV28 combines with J gene TRBJ2-3; the D call may be TRBD1 or TRBD2 (6 bases each). The CDR3 covers 13 residues. V lost 7 bases and J 6 bases, leaving 14 bases between the germline ends. Germline assignment: CDR1 MDHEN and CDR2 SYDVKM. The CDR3 here is CASIKGGGDTQYF. CDR3 coding DNA: TGTGCCAGCATCAAAGGAGGGGGGGATACGCAGTATTTT.

J is TRBJ1-1 and V is TRBV7-9; D not resolved. With 5 bases removed from V and 5 bases from J, the gap between germline ends came to 12 bases. Germline lookup yields CDR1 SEHNR and CDR2 FQNEAQ (reference sequence). The CDR3 contains 13 residues. As DNA, the CDR3 is TGTGCCAGCAGCCGACAAGTGGGGACTGAAGCTTTCTTT. This sequence encodes CASSRQVGTEAFF. The full variable domain, its missing parts supplied by reference TRBV7-9 and TRBJ1-1, is DTGVSQNPRHKITKRGQNVTFRCDPISEHNRLYWYRQTLGQGPEFLTYFQNEAQLEKSRLLSDRFSAERPKGSFSTLEIQRTEQGDSAMYLCASSRQVGTEAFFGQGTRLTVV.